Listed below are T cell receptor beta chains from one sample, sequenced in a study of T cells in Graves' hyperthyroidism and ophthalmopathy. TCRdb analysed the multiplex PCR reads with MiXCR anew, one entry per CDR3 protein. The repertoire holds hundreds of thousands of distinct CDR3 sequences, more than 11% seen once, with around 5.4% in the top ten. The sample taken for sequencing was blood. The receptors were gathered from a woman under 40 with Graves' hyperthyroidism that later progressed to Graves' ophthalmopathy. Each CDR3 is given with its conserved first and last residue.

TRBV12-3/TRBV12-4	TRBJ2-1	CASSPIRVQYNEQFF
TRBV20-1	TRBJ2-7	CSARVTTSGRYEQYF
TRBV20-1	TRBJ1-1	CSAREWGIMNTEAFF
TRBV15	TRBJ2-3	CATSRGLDHSTDTQYF
TRBV25-1	TRBJ1-3	CASSEGFGGGTGNTIYF
TRBV29-1	TRBJ2-3	CSVEDYASSTDTQYF
TRBV12-5	TRBJ2-7	CASAGAAEPYEQYF
TRBV19	TRBJ1-2	CASRTAQGEGYTF
TRBV12-3/TRBV12-4	TRBJ2-5	CASRFGTVEETQYF
TRBV6-5	TRBJ1-5	CASSYLQGSQPQHF
TRBV27	TRBJ1-6	CASSAGQIHSPLHF
TRBV6-1	TRBJ1-6	CASSTETDYNSPLHF
TRBV27	TRBJ2-2	CASTPGQGRVGELFF
TRBV12-3/TRBV12-4	TRBJ2-1	CASFGDTYNEQFF
TRBV13	TRBJ2-2	CASSSGVTGELFF
TRBV27	TRBJ2-7	CASSFGSEQYF
TRBV20-1	TRBJ1-5	CSARDQGSYSNQAQHF
TRBV20-1	TRBJ2-1	CSASPPSAFNEQFF
TRBV12-3/TRBV12-4	TRBJ2-7	CASSLISRDYEQYF
TRBV11-3	TRBJ2-1	CASSSALYNEQFF
TRBV9	TRBJ1-3	CASSGVRGLGSGNTIYF
TRBV6-1	TRBJ1-2	CASRFMTGDYGYTF
TRBV25-1	TRBJ2-3	CASSTWGVTDTQYF
TRBV30	TRBJ2-2	CAWIEQGYTGELFF
TRBV6-6	TRBJ2-7	CASSYQRSYEQYF